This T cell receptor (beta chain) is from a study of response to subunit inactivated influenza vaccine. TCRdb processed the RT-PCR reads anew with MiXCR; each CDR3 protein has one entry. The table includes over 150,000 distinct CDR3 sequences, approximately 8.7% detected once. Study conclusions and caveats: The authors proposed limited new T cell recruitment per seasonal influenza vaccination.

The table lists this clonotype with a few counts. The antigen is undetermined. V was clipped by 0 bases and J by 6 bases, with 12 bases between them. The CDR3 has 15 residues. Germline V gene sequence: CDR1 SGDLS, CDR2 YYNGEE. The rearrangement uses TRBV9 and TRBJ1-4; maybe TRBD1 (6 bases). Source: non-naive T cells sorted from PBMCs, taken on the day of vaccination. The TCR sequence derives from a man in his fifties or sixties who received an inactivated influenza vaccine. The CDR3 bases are TGTGCCAGCAGCGTAGGGACAGCAAAGCATGAAAAACTGTTTTTT. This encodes CASSVGTAKHEKLFF.